A single sample is the source of the 31 T cell receptor beta chains below, sequenced in a study of blood T cell repertoires in COVID-19. Sequenced by immunoSEQ multiplex PCR; TCRdb stores in-frame clones only, minus some. The top ten hold approximately 1.3% of the sample, which has about 220,000 clones, roughly four fifths seen once. The sequenced material came from PBMCs or T cells enriched from blood (not recorded which). The source is a woman aged 40 to 50 with acute COVID-19.

The gene calls are TRBV11-2 and TRBJ2-2; weak D call: TRBD2 (6 bases). Germline V gene sequence: CDR1 SGHAT, CDR2 FQNNGV. V gave up 5 bases and J gave up 5 bases, with 9 bases separating them. The CDR3 runs 13 residues. The CDR3 sequence is CASSLGTTGELFF. CDR3 bases: TGTGCCAGCAGCCTAGGGACTACCGGGGAGCTGTTTTTT.

CDR3 sequence (DNA): TGCAGCGTTGAACCTGGCGGCTACACCTTC. Translated: CSVEPGGYTF. The V call is TRBV29-1, the J call TRBJ1-2; D is unclear. The CDR3 runs to 10 residues. Germline values: CDR1 SQVTM, CDR2 ANQGSEA. V was cut by 2 bases and J by 8 bases, with 6 bases left in between.

This clone was picked up one time. The chain joins TRBV5-4 to TRBJ2-1; TRBD2 might be the D (6 bases). The germline V gene encodes CDR1 SGHNT and CDR2 YYREEE (reference sequence). There are 14 residues in the CDR3. V lost 0 bases to trimming and J lost 5 bases, with 9 bases between them. The CDR3 sequence: CASSLDLANNEQFF. The DNA of the CDR3 is TGTGCCAGCAGCTTGGATCTAGCGAACAATGAGCAGTTCTTC.

The genes are TRBV10-3 and TRBJ1-5, with a possible D match to TRBD1 (6 bases). The germline V gene encodes CDR1 ENHRY and CDR2 SYGVKD. The CDR3 runs 13 residues. V lost 6 bases and J lost 4, with 10 bases in between. In nucleotides, the CDR3 is TGTGCCATCAGGGACAGTATAAATCAGCCCCAGCATTTT. It yields the protein CAIRDSINQPQHF.

A single count supports this clone. The rearrangement links TRBV6-5 to TRBJ1-6, with 9 nucleotides matching TRBD1. The germline V gene has CDR1 MNHEY and CDR2 SVGAGI. CDR3 length equals 15 residues. Trimming at V came to 5 bases and at J to 8 bases, leaving 7 bases not matched to a gene. This CDR3 reads CASSRDRETYSPLHF. In DNA, the CDR3 is TGTGCCAGCAGTCGGGACAGGGAAACTTATTCACCCCTCCACTTT.

This sequence joins TRBV7-9 and TRBJ2-6; TRBD2 matches 8 bases. This CDR3 contains 17 residues. CDR1 and CDR2 (germline): SEHNR, FQNEAQ (reference sequence). Unmatched junction bases numbered 3, after V lost 2 bases and J lost 0 bases. Written as DNA, the CDR3 is TGTGCCAGCAGCTTAACTAGCGGTTACTCTGGGGCCAACGTCCTGACTTTC. It encodes CASSLTSGYSGANVLTF.

Comments on this clone: Other DNA sequences within the sample encode an identical CDR3. The V call is TRBV6-5, the J call TRBJ1-2; D uncertain. Germline V gene lookup returns CDR1 MNHEY and CDR2 SVGAGI. V lost 2 bases and J 1 base, leaving 5 bases between the germline ends. This CDR3 spans 13 amino acids. The CDR3 DNA reads as TGTGCCAGCAGTTACGGCGGTAACTATGGCTACACCTTC. Translated: CASSYGGNYGYTF.

The V call is TRBV19, the J call TRBJ1-1; D is possibly TRBD1 (5 bases). Per the germline V gene, CDR1 is LNHDA and CDR2 is SQIVND (reference sequence). Trimming shortened V by 5 bases and J by 0 bases, and 10 bases separated the two germline ends. This CDR3 spans 14 amino acids. CDR3 DNA: TGTGCCAGTAGTCTTCAAGGGGTGAACACTGAAGCTTTCTTT. Its protein is CASSLQGVNTEAFF.

V usage is TRBV6-1 and J usage is TRBJ1-6, with 10 bases matching TRBD1. Germline V gene sequence: CDR1 MNHNS, CDR2 SASEGT. With V trimmed by 0 bases and J by 0 bases, 5 bases remained unmatched. The CDR3 spans 19 residues. The DNA of the CDR3 is TGTGCCAGCAGTGAAGCGGGGGGACAGGGGTTCTCCTATAATTCACCCCTCCACTTT. This translates into CASSEAGGQGFSYNSPLHF.

This chain uses TRBV9 with TRBJ2-2; D might be TRBD2 (7 bases). Trimming shortened V by 7 bases and J by 0 bases, and 13 bases separated the two germline ends. The CDR3 loop spans 15 amino acids. Germline CDR1 reads SGDLS; CDR2 reads YYNGEE. CDR3 nucleotides: TGTGCCAGCCATGGGGGGGGCCCGAACACCGGGGAGCTGTTTTTT. Protein product: CASHGGGPNTGELFF.

The chain joins TRBV2 to TRBJ2-1; 15 nucleotides agree with TRBD2. The length of the CDR3 is 13 residues. V was pared by 11 bases and J by 7 bases, with 3 bases of the junction left unmatched. The germline CDR1 and CDR2 sequences are SNHLY and FYNNEI. The CDR3 nucleotides are TGTGCCGGGGGGACTAGCGGGAGGAATGAGCAGTTCTTC. Translated: CAGGTSGRNEQFF.

This chain uses TRBV30 with TRBJ2-1, with 14 nucleotides matching TRBD2. CDR3 length equals 14 residues. V lost 3 bases, J lost 6 bases, and 1 base stayed unmatched. Germline assignment: CDR1 GTSNPN and CDR2 SVGIG (reference sequence). This CDR3 reads CAWRGLAGANEQFF. CDR3 DNA: TGTGCCTGGAGGGGACTAGCGGGGGCCAATGAGCAGTTCTTC.

The chain joins TRBV7-2 to TRBJ2-7; 7 nucleotides agree with TRBD2. This CDR3 comprises 15 residues. Germline V gene lookup returns CDR1 SGHTA and CDR2 FQGNSA. J gave up 2 bases and V 1 base, and 5 bases lay outside the gene matches. The DNA of the CDR3 is TGTGCCAGCAGCTTAGATCGGACTAGTACCTACGAGCAGTACTTC. Its translation: CASSLDRTSTYEQYF.

The chain links TRBV30 to TRBJ2-1; D is uncertain. The CDR3 consists of 14 residues. CDR1 is GTSNPN and CDR2 is SVGIG in the germline V gene (reference sequence). V was clipped by 0 bases and J by 6 bases, with 12 bases between them. CDR3 amino acids: CAWSVSLVANEQFF. The DNA for the CDR3 is TGTGCCTGGAGTGTAAGCCTAGTAGCCAATGAGCAGTTCTTC.

The chain combines TRBV5-1 with TRBJ2-1, with 7 bases aligning to TRBD2. CDR1 and CDR2 (germline): SGHRS, YFSETQ. V trimming: 1 base; J trimming: 0 bases; junction bases outside the gene matches: 10. The CDR3 runs to 18 residues. CDR3 in DNA: TGCGCCAGCAGCTTGACACCAGGGACTACTCGCTCCTACAATGAGCAGTTCTTC. This translates into CASSLTPGTTRSYNEQFF.

The chain recombines TRBV2 with TRBJ2-5; TRBD2 matches at 8 bases. The V gene's germline CDR1 is SNHLY and CDR2 FYNNEI. The CDR3 has 16 residues. J was trimmed by 2 bases and V by 6 bases; bases with no gene match: 11. CDR3 in amino acids: CASSETGLASQETQYF. DNA of the CDR3: TGTGCCAGCAGCGAGACCGGACTAGCCTCGCAAGAGACCCAGTACTTC.

The chain uses TRBV30 and TRBJ1-2; TRBD1 aligns across 8 bases. Germline V gene sequence: CDR1 GTSNPN, CDR2 SVGIG (reference sequence). The CDR3 extends over 13 amino acids. Trimming at V came to 1 base and at J to 8 bases, leaving 6 bases not matched to a gene. DNA of the CDR3: TGTGCCTGGAGTGACAGGGGGAGTCGGGGCTACACCTTC. It yields the protein CAWSDRGSRGYTF. Full variable domain (missing parts from reference TRBV30 and TRBJ1-2): SQTIHQWPATLVQPVGSPLSLECTVEGTSNPNLYWYRQAAGRGLQLLFYSVGIGQISSEVPQNLSASRPQDRQFILSSKKLLLSDSGFYLCAWSDRGSRGYTFGSGTRLTVV.

The V call is TRBV6-4, the J call TRBJ2-2; 7 bases are shared with TRBD1. CDR3 length equals 14 residues. Trimming took 5 bases from V and 6 from J; bases not matched to a gene: 6. CDR1 and CDR2 from the germline V gene are MRHNA and SNTAGT. The CDR3 nucleotides read TGTGCCAGCAGTACACAGGGGAGCGCCGGGGAGCTGTTTTTT. Its protein product is CASSTQGSAGELFF.

The gene calls are TRBV27 and TRBJ1-6, with D possibly TRBD1 on 5 matching bases. The germline V and J ends were trimmed by 0 bases and 10 bases, with 16 bases remaining between them. Germline CDR1 and CDR2: MNHEY and SMNVEV (reference sequence). This CDR3 comprises 16 residues. As DNA, the CDR3 is TGTGCCAGCAGTTTATCGGTGCAGGGAGGTAACTCACCCCTCCACTTT. Protein product: CASSLSVQGGNSPLHF.

The gene calls are TRBV27 and TRBJ1-2; TRBD1 matches 9 bases. V was pared by 4 bases and J by 6 bases, with 6 bases of the junction left unmatched. The CDR3 covers 14 residues. Germline CDR1 and CDR2: MNHEY and SMNVEV (reference sequence). CDR3 amino acids: CASSSAGTGHGYTF. CDR3 sequence (DNA): TGTGCCAGCAGTTCGGCCGGGACAGGGCATGGCTACACCTTC.

The chain recombines TRBV7-9 with TRBJ2-1; D not certain. The CDR3 sequence is 14 residues long. V was trimmed by 3 bases and J by 9 bases, leaving 15 bases between them. CDR1 is SEHNR, CDR2 FQNEAQ, per germline (reference sequence). CDR3 coding DNA: TGTGCCAGCAGCTTTAGGAACTACCAGAGTGAGCAGTTCTTC. Encoded protein: CASSFRNYQSEQFF.

The chain carries TRBV27 and TRBJ2-2, with D maybe TRBD2 (6 bases). Germline values: CDR1 MNHEY, CDR2 SMNVEV (reference sequence). V shed 6 bases and J shed 3 bases, with 20 bases lying between them. This CDR3 has 17 amino acids. CDR3 protein: CASSSWDFHKDTGELFF. CDR3 nucleotide sequence: TGTGCCAGCAGCTCCTGGGACTTCCATAAAGACACCGGGGAGCTGTTTTTT.

CDR3 bases: TGTGCCAGCAGTCCAGGGCTAGGTAGCAATCAGCCCCAGCATTTT. Amino acids: CASSPGLGSNQPQHF. The V gene is TRBV6-5, the J gene TRBJ1-5, with a tentative D call TRBD1 (5 bases). Trimming cost V 5 bases and J 0 bases, with 11 bases left between them. The CDR3 runs 15 residues. Germline V gene sequence: CDR1 MNHEY, CDR2 SVGAGI.

The chain employs TRBV3-1 (or the pseudogene TRBV3-2) and TRBJ1-1; possibly TRBD1 for D (6 bases). V gave up 3 bases and J gave up 2 bases, with 10 bases separating them. This CDR3 is 14 amino acids long. The germline gives CDR1 LGHDT, CDR2 YNNKEL (reference sequence). For the CDR3, the DNA is TGTGCCAGCAGCCAGAGACAGGAAAACACTGAAGCTTTCTTT. Its translation is CASSQRQENTEAFF.

V usage is TRBV28 and J usage is TRBJ2-2, with 8 bases fitting TRBD1. The length of the CDR3 is 16 residues. V was pared by 6 bases and J by 1 base, with 7 bases of the junction left unmatched. CDR1 is MDHEN and CDR2 is SYDVKM in the germline V gene. Here the CDR3 DNA reads TGTGCCAGCAGCCAAGCCGACAGGGGGAACACCGGGGAGCTGTTTTTT. Protein: CASSQADRGNTGELFF.

J is TRBJ2-1 and V is TRBV24-1; no definite D call. Germline CDR1 is KGHDR and CDR2 is SFDVKD. V shed 5 bases and J shed 3 bases, with 13 bases lying between them. This CDR3 contains 15 residues. CDR3 sequence (DNA): TGTGCCACCAGTGCTAGGAGCGCGGACTACAATGAGCAGTTCTTC. Its protein product is CATSARSADYNEQFF.

The J gene is TRBJ1-3, the V gene TRBV27; 10 positions match TRBD1. The CDR3 is 18 residues long. J gave up 0 bases and V 2 bases, and 7 bases lay outside the gene matches. CDR1 MNHEY and CDR2 SMNVEV come from the germline V gene (reference sequence). The CDR3, as DNA: TGTGCCAGCAGTTTAAGAGGACAGGGGGAGGGCTCTGGAAACACCATATATTTT. It is translated as CASSLRGQGEGSGNTIYF.

The V call is TRBV9, the J call TRBJ1-6; a possible D gene is TRBD1 (5 bases). V gave up 3 bases and J gave up 7 bases, with 14 bases separating them. The CDR3 contains 15 residues. CDR1 and CDR2 (germline): SGDLS, YYNGEE. CDR3: CASSGPGTVNSPLHF. The CDR3 nucleotides read TGTGCCAGCAGCGGACCCGGGACTGTCAATTCACCCCTCCACTTT.

This clone was picked up a small number of times. The genes are TRBV6-2 or TRBV6-3 and TRBJ1-6, with D unresolved. The V gene's germline CDR1 is MNHEY and CDR2 SVGEGT. The CDR3 extends over 12 amino acids. The germline V and J ends were trimmed by 2 bases and 8 bases, with 4 bases remaining between them. CDR3 sequence: CASSYEYSPLHF. CDR3 coding DNA: TGTGCCAGCAGTTACGAGTATTCACCCCTCCACTTT.

The chain is built from TRBV5-1 and TRBJ1-4; D possibly corresponds to TRBD1 (6 bases). Between the trimmed V and J ends, which lost 4 bases and 6 bases, there was a span of 13 bases. Germline CDR1 is SGHRS and CDR2 is YFSETQ. The length of the CDR3 is 14 residues. The CDR3 is CASSKDSTHEKLFF. As DNA, the CDR3 is TGCGCCAGCAGCAAGGACAGTACTCATGAAAAACTGTTTTTT.

The V gene is TRBV25-1, the J gene TRBJ1-3, with TRBD1 matching over 7 bases. The CDR3 length is 16 residues. V shed 3 bases, J shed 0 bases, and the junction held 5 bases outside the gene matches. The germline V gene has CDR1 MGHDK and CDR2 SYGVNS. CDR3 sequence reads: CASSEGQPYSGNTIYF. The CDR3 nucleotides are TGTGCCAGCAGTGAGGGACAGCCCTACTCTGGAAACACCATATATTTT.